The clone carrying this T cell receptor beta chain was seen just once. Its specificity is not known. These data originate in a study of T cell responses to AZD1222 COVID-19 vaccine. Study-wide points: Repertoire sampling occurred only after the peak T cell response. Baseline serology detected seropositivity in only a handful of AZD1222 recipients.

Repertoires were generated with immunoSEQ multiplex PCR, while TCRdb's copy carries only in-frame clones and drops some. The sample lists some 120,000 clones; around 85% were seen once. Specimen: peripheral blood, collected on day 0 of AZD1222 vaccination. The receptor's source is an adult in good health.

Here the CDR3 DNA reads TGCGCCAGCAGCCAAGCTGGGGGTGTTAATGAAAAACTGTTTTTT. This gives the protein CASSQAGGVNEKLFF. The J gene is TRBJ1-4, the V gene TRBV4-1; perhaps TRBD1 as D (5 bases). With 1 base removed from V and 4 bases from J, the gap between germline ends came to 10 bases. The CDR3 has 15 residues. Germline assignment: CDR1 MGHRA and CDR2 YSYEKL.